This T cell receptor (beta chain) originates from a study of identifying expanded T cells in peripheral blood. This CDR3 is 12 amino acids long. Germline V gene data show CDR1 as SGHRS and CDR2 as YFSETQ. V lost 5 bases and J lost 2, with 4 bases in between. Clones were sequenced by immunoSEQ multiplex PCR, and TCRdb holds only the in-frame ones, with some missing. The sample includes approximately 97,000 clones, around 88% of them seen just once. With respect to this clone: Its antigen remains unknown.

Study results and limitations: About 1.2 clones differed between technical replicates, versus roughly 16 and 20 over time.

This TCR derives from a person aged 18-69 years in good health. V and J are TRBV5-1 and TRBJ2-2; D is ambiguous. Specimen: blood. Here the CDR3 DNA reads TGCGCCAGCAGAGAAAACACCGGGGAGCTGTTTTTT. Translation: CASRENTGELFF. The full variable domain, with the rest looked up from reference TRBV5-1 and TRBJ2-2, is KAGVTQTPRYLIKTRGQQVTLSCSPISGHRSVSWYQQTPGQGLQFLFEYFSETQRNKGNFPGRFSGRQFSNSRSEMNVSTLELGDSALYLCASRENTGELFFGEGSRLTVL.